This T cell receptor beta chain was identified during a study of a mutant IDH1 vaccine in newly diagnosed glioma. Study at large: Visit V12 was conducted at week 35 as the safety follow-up. Visit V13 came later, at week 47. Study-wide points: Vaccination induced immune responses in 85% to 95% of patients.

The length of the CDR3 is 15 residues. Germline assignment: CDR1 LGHNA and CDR2 YSLEER. Trimming cost V 5 bases and J 4 bases; bases outside gene matches: 5. The time point denotes: week 47, end of study. The study gave 300 ug of mutant IDH1 20-mer peptide per vaccine dose, with topical imiquimod. New WHO grade 3 or 4 astrocytomas that were IDH1-mutant and ATRX-lost had been found in donors. The table came from immunoSEQ multiplex PCR; TCRdb's copy has only in-frame clones and leaves some out. The sample contains roughly 34,000 clones, 80% to 95% of which appear only once. This clone has just a few counts. Its antigen is undetermined.

This clonotype originated in a woman between 40 and 50 years old with glioma. Sequenced here: PBMCs, sampled from a glioma patient whose treatment included an IDH1 peptide vaccine. This sequence joins TRBV4-3 and TRBJ1-4; 9 nucleotides match TRBD1. The CDR3 sequence: CASSRRQGDNEKLFF. CDR3 bases: TGCGCCAGCAGCAGACGACAGGGGGATAATGAAAAACTGTTTTTT.